This T cell receptor beta chain was identified in a study of blood T cells in healthy people across ages. To note about this clonotype: Its antigen is unidentified. One end of the junction is discordant with germline, which a read error may explain.

The CDR3 has 12 amino acids. The germline gives CDR1 LGHDT, CDR2 YNNKEL (reference sequence). Next came a second PCR, run for roughly 6 to 11 cycles, which used a sample-barcoded 5' primer along with a J-beta primer mix. TCRdb passed the 5' RACE reads through MiXCR, listing each CDR3 protein once. The table shows 500,000 to 550,000 distinct CDR3 sequences, with around 24% occurring only once. Findings of the study overall: Percentage of naive T cells showed a strong correlation with TCR beta diversity.

This sample also belongs to another study, concerning T cells of mothers and their children.

Input material: blood. This TCR was sampled from a boy aged 10-17 years in good health. The chain is built from TRBV3-1 and TRBJ1-4; D gene unclear. Here the CDR3 DNA reads TGTGCCGGCAGCAGTACGGGGGAAAAACTGTTTTTT. Its translation: CAGSSTGEKLFF.